Listed here are 18 T cell receptor beta chains from one sample, sequenced in a study of cytotoxic CD8 clonotypes in ibrutinib-treated CLL (dated by TCRdb to about 2021). The library was built by means of the immunoSEQ multiplex PCR assay. Drawn from immuneACCESS, this table holds only the in-frame rearrangements with V and J called that TCRdb kept. Clones are partly lost; checked studies trace under half to an unresolved V gene and leave the rest unexplained. In this sample the table shows a few hundred thousand clones, roughly 79% of which occur a single time. The top ten hold over 6.5% of the sample. Sequencing was performed on PBMCs, taken before ibrutinib treatment. These receptors came from a human donor with chronic lymphocytic leukemia.

The chain links TRBV7-9 to TRBJ2-3; no clear D. The germline CDR1 and CDR2 sequences are SEHNR and FQNEAQ (reference sequence). Trimming stripped 5 bases from V and 14 bases from J, with 5 bases between. The CDR3 consists of 8 residues. The CDR3 DNA is TGTGCCAGCAGCCCTTCGTATTTT. It is translated as CASSPSYF.

This clone qualifies as large. V is TRBV7-9 and J is TRBJ1-1; TRBD1 agrees at 8 bases. J gave up 5 bases and V 5 bases, and 13 bases lay outside the gene matches. This CDR3 is built from 16 residues. Germline V gene data show CDR1 as SEHNR and CDR2 as FQNEAQ (reference sequence). The CDR3 region is CASSIHDRGARTEAFF. CDR3 nucleotide sequence: TGTGCCAGCAGCATCCATGACAGGGGAGCTAGGACTGAAGCTTTCTTT.

The chain couples TRBV9 to TRBJ2-5, with 9 bases that match TRBD1. The V and J ends lost 0 bases and 3 bases, in that order; junction bases with no gene match: 6. The CDR3 contains 16 residues. Germline values: CDR1 SGDLS, CDR2 YYNGEE. The CDR3 protein is CASSVVGTGFEETQYF. Written as DNA, the CDR3 is TGTGCCAGCAGCGTAGTGGGGACAGGGTTCGAAGAGACCCAGTACTTC.

V is TRBV27 and J is TRBJ2-1; D not certain. This CDR3 has 14 amino acids. Trimming removed 6 bases from V and 0 bases from J, with 9 bases in between. Germline CDR1 is MNHEY and CDR2 is SMNVEV (reference sequence). CDR3 in amino acids: CASRETNSYNEQFF. CDR3 in DNA: TGTGCCAGCAGGGAGACAAACTCCTACAATGAGCAGTTCTTC.

The rearrangement links TRBV28 to TRBJ2-5, with D perhaps assigned TRBD1 or TRBD2 (7 bases each). This CDR3 has 16 amino acids. The V and J ends lost 6 bases and 6 bases respectively, with 23 bases between them. Germline CDR1 is MDHEN and CDR2 is SYDVKM. The CDR3 protein is CASSRPGGRGGQTQYF. The CDR3 bases are TGTGCCAGCAGCCGCCCCGGAGGCAGGGGGGGACAGACCCAGTACTTC.

The chain has TRBV13 and TRBJ2-1, with D uncertain. The germline V and J ends were trimmed by 3 bases and 8 bases, with 17 bases remaining between them. Germline CDR1 reads PRHDT; CDR2 reads FYEKMQ (reference sequence). CDR3 length: 15 amino acids. The CDR3 region is CASSFTDPPIHEQFF. CDR3 nucleotide sequence: TGTGCCAGCAGCTTCACGGACCCTCCGATCCATGAGCAGTTCTTC.

The genes are TRBV20-1 and TRBJ2-3, with D hard to call. The CDR3 is made up of 11 amino acids. The V end lost 6 bases, the J end lost 0 bases, and 4 bases lay between the germline ends. CDR1 is DFQATT and CDR2 is SNEGSKA in the germline V gene (reference sequence). CDR3 sequence: CSAFSTDTQYF. The CDR3 DNA is TGCAGTGCGTTCAGCACAGATACGCAGTATTTT.

This clone was detected once. V gene TRBV7-6 combines with J gene TRBJ1-1; D remains ambiguous. Trimming took off 5 bases at V and 7 bases at J, with 17 bases between the two ends. This CDR3 is 14 amino acids long. CDR1 is SGHVS and CDR2 is FNYEAQ in the germline V gene. The CDR3 nucleotides read TGTGCCAGCAGCCCAAGGGCCGAGTATAGTGAAGCTTTCTTT. Amino acids: CASSPRAEYSEAFF.

The CDR3 reads CASSLESGSEQYF. CDR3 bases: TGCGCCAGCAGCCTCGAAAGCGGGAGCGAGCAGTACTTC. The gene calls are TRBV5-1 and TRBJ2-7, with 8 bases matching TRBD2. The CDR3 covers 13 residues. V lost 4 bases and J lost 6; bases outside the gene matches: 6. Germline CDR1 SGHRS, CDR2 YFSETQ.

This clone has only a few counts. CDR3 sequence (DNA): TGTGCCTGGAGTGTACATTCAGGGGCTGGCTACACCTTC. Its protein is CAWSVHSGAGYTF. This rearrangement joins TRBV30 to TRBJ1-2; a weak D match, TRBD1 (6 bases). The V and J ends lost 0 bases and 7 bases respectively, with 12 bases between them. Germline V gene data show CDR1 as GTSNPN and CDR2 as SVGIG (reference sequence). The CDR3 contains 13 residues. The variable domain in full, completed from reference TRBV30 and TRBJ1-2, reads SQTIHQWPATLVQPVGSPLSLECTVEGTSNPNLYWYRQAAGRGLQLLFYSVGIGQISSEVPQNLSASRPQDRQFILSSKKLLLSDSGFYLCAWSVHSGAGYTFGSGTRLTVV.

The chain couples TRBV27 to TRBJ1-5, with D maybe TRBD1 (6 bases). The V and J ends lost 8 bases and 7 bases respectively, with 21 bases between them. This CDR3 spans 15 amino acids. Germline V gene data show CDR1 as MNHEY and CDR2 as SMNVEV (reference sequence). The chain's CDR3 is CASGLRGGAKQPQHF. DNA for the CDR3: TGTGCCAGCGGTCTCCGTGGGGGGGCCAAACAGCCCCAGCATTTT.

This rearrangement joins TRBV21-1 to TRBJ2-7; the table calls TRBD2, which could not be checked here. TRBV21-1 counts as a pseudogene. The CDR3 loop spans 10 amino acids. CDR3 protein: CASSNGLAVF. DNA for the CDR3: TGTGCCAGCAGCAATGGACTAGCGGTATTC.

The chain combines TRBV5-6 with TRBJ2-1; the match to TRBD2 covers 11 bases. Germline assignment: CDR1 SGHDT and CDR2 YYEEEE. With V trimmed by 3 bases and J by 7 bases, 9 bases remained unmatched. CDR3 size: 16 residues. CDR3 bases: TGTGCCAGCAGCTATAGCGGGAGGGTTGATGGGAATGAGCAGTTCTTC. It encodes CASSYSGRVDGNEQFF.

The J gene is TRBJ2-1, the V gene TRBV29-1; TRBD2 matches at 14 bases. V was clipped by 3 bases and J by 9 bases; unmatched bases: 4. Germline V lookup: CDR1 SQVTM, CDR2 ANQGSEA. The CDR3 runs 14 residues. CDR3 sequence: CSVEGTSGRTEQFF. DNA for the CDR3: TGCAGCGTTGAGGGGACTAGCGGGAGAACTGAGCAGTTCTTC.

V is TRBV2 and J is TRBJ2-3; 10 nucleotides align to TRBD1. J was trimmed by 6 bases and V by 5 bases; bases with no gene match: 8. From germline, CDR1 is SNHLY and CDR2 FYNNEI. The CDR3 loop spans 15 amino acids. Written as DNA, the CDR3 is TGTGCCAGCAGTTGGGACAGGGGACGGGGGGATACGCAGTATTTT. Its protein product is CASSWDRGRGDTQYF. Looking up the rest from reference TRBV2 and TRBJ2-3 gives the full variable domain: EPEVTQTPSHQVTQMGQEVILRCVPISNHLYFYWYRQILGQKVEFLVSFYNNEISEKSEIFDDQFSVERPDGSNFTLKIRSTKLEDSAMYFCASSWDRGRGDTQYFGPGTRLTVL.

The chain has TRBV4-3 and TRBJ2-3; D possibly matches TRBD1 or TRBD2 (5 bases each). Looked up from germline, CDR1 is LGHNA and CDR2 is YSLEER. This CDR3 is built from 18 residues. Trimming removed 2 bases from V and 0 bases from J, with 18 bases in between. CDR3 amino acids: CASSQNPVGERSTDTQYF. In DNA form, the CDR3 reads TGCGCCAGCAGCCAAAATCCTGTGGGGGAGCGGAGCACAGATACGCAGTATTTT.

V usage is TRBV27 and J usage is TRBJ1-5; D is ambiguous. Trimming pared 5 bases from V and 4 bases from J, leaving 12 bases between. Germline loops: CDR1 MNHEY, CDR2 SMNVEV (reference sequence). This CDR3 has 14 residues. The CDR3 DNA is TGTGCCAGCAGTCCCCTAGGTGGTAATCAGCCCCAGCATTTT. Protein: CASSPLGGNQPQHF.

V usage is TRBV6-1 and J usage is TRBJ1-2, with D hard to call. There are 12 residues in the CDR3. Deletions cut 8 bases from V and 5 bases from J, with 12 bases between. Looked up from germline, CDR1 is MNHNS and CDR2 is SASEGT. CDR3 sequence reads: CASRVLGYGYTF. As DNA, the CDR3 is TGTGCCAGCCGAGTCCTTGGGTATGGCTACACCTTC.